The 17 T cell receptor beta chains listed next were all sequenced from one sample in a study of cytomegalovirus exposure and HLA in healthy donors. It was with 60 Vbeta and 13 Jbeta primers that the PCR ran. Profiled with immunoSEQ multiplex PCR; TCRdb holds only in-frame clones, not every one. The table lists hundreds of thousands of clones, almost 85% of them singletons. Sequenced material: PBMCs. These receptors originate from a woman in her thirties or forties in good health and CMV-seronegative.

This clone was seen a few times. The genes are TRBV25-1 and TRBJ2-1; D is perhaps TRBD2 (5 bases). The CDR3 runs to 16 residues. V shed 4 bases and J shed 1 base, with 14 bases lying between them. Looked up from germline, CDR1 is MGHDK and CDR2 is SYGVNS. The CDR3 sequence is CASSVRLAHSYNEQFF. CDR3 nucleotide sequence: TGTGCCAGCAGTGTTCGTTTAGCGCATTCCTACAATGAGCAGTTCTTC.

The V gene is TRBV11-2, the J gene TRBJ2-3, with a possible D match to TRBD2 (6 bases). The CDR3 is 15 amino acids. Trimming pared 1 base from V and 4 bases from J, leaving 12 bases between. Looked up from germline, CDR1 is SGHAT and CDR2 is FQNNGV. The CDR3 loop reads CASSLGAGGSDTQYF. The CDR3 DNA is TGTGCCAGCAGCTTAGGTGCAGGAGGGTCAGATACGCAGTATTTT.

V and J are TRBV29-1 and TRBJ1-5; D is undetermined. The germline V gene encodes CDR1 SQVTM and CDR2 ANQGSEA. CDR3 length equals 15 residues. Trimming left V 4 bases short and J 2 bases short, with 15 bases between. The CDR3 loop is CSVVVAAGRNQPQHF. CDR3 nucleotides: TGCAGCGTTGTGGTGGCCGCTGGGCGCAATCAGCCCCAGCATTTT.

The chain links TRBV5-6 to TRBJ2-3, with TRBD2 matching over 10 bases. CDR1 and CDR2 from the germline V gene are SGHDT and YYEEEE. The CDR3 loop spans 16 amino acids. V was clipped by 4 bases and J by 6 bases; unmatched bases: 11. CDR3 nucleotides: TGTGCCAGCAGCAGCTCCTCTAGCGGGGGTACTGATACGCAGTATTTT. It yields the protein CASSSSSSGGTDTQYF.

This sequence joins TRBV15 and TRBJ1-3, with D uncertain. V was cut by 1 base and J by 3 bases, with 4 bases left in between. The CDR3 covers 13 residues. The V gene's germline CDR1 is LNHNV and CDR2 YYDKDF (reference sequence). Here the CDR3 reads CATSRAHGNTIYF. CDR3 in DNA: TGTGCCACCAGCAGAGCACATGGAAACACCATATATTTT.

The chain links TRBV16 to TRBJ2-2; 10 bases match TRBD2. V lost 7 bases, J lost 3 bases, and 5 bases stayed unmatched. Germline V gives CDR1 KGHSY, CDR2 FQNENV. This CDR3 is 15 amino acids long. As DNA, the CDR3 is TGTGCCAGCACGCGACTAGCGGGCGACACCGGGGAGCTGTTTTTT. It codes for CASTRLAGDTGELFF.

The table lists this clone with a count of one. In DNA, the CDR3 is TGTGCCAGCTCTTTGACGGGGACTAGCAAGACCCAGTACTTC. Translating gives CASSLTGTSKTQYF. The V gene is TRBV28, the J gene TRBJ2-5, with 9 bases matching TRBD2. Germline lookup yields CDR1 MDHEN and CDR2 SYDVKM. V gave up 8 bases and J gave up 6 bases; unmatched junction bases: 10. The CDR3 loop spans 14 amino acids.

The V call is TRBV5-1, the J call TRBJ2-5; 9 bases agree with TRBD1. Germline V lookup: CDR1 SGHRS, CDR2 YFSETQ. CDR3 length: 14 amino acids. V dropped 4 bases and J dropped 5; count of bases not matched to a gene: 6. Written as DNA, the CDR3 is TGCGCCAGCAGCGAGAGGACAGGGGTCGAGACCCAGTACTTC. This codes for CASSERTGVETQYF.

The chain uses TRBV5-8 and TRBJ2-2; TRBD1 might be the D (5 bases). The CDR3 loop spans 15 amino acids. Germline CDR1 is SGHTS and CDR2 is YDEGEE. V was clipped by 4 bases and J by 5 bases, with 15 bases between them. CDR3: CASSARQWSTGELFF. In DNA, the CDR3 is TGTGCCAGCAGCGCCAGACAGTGGTCGACCGGGGAGCTGTTTTTT.

The chain carries TRBV7-9 and TRBJ1-2; a possible D gene is TRBD1 (5 bases). From germline, CDR1 is SEHNR and CDR2 FQNEAQ (reference sequence). V was pared by 1 base and J by 9 bases, with 9 bases between. The CDR3 is 12 amino acids. The CDR3 is CASSLGGGSYTF. In DNA, the CDR3 is TGTGCCAGCAGCTTAGGGGGCGGGAGCTACACCTTC.

V and J are TRBV5-6 and TRBJ2-5, with TRBD2 identical over 12 bases. The CDR3 sequence is 14 residues long. The junction had 5 bases not matched to a gene; V was cut back by 6 bases and J by 5 bases. Per the germline V gene, CDR1 is SGHDT and CDR2 is YYEEEE. The CDR3 region is CASTRGLAGETQYF. In DNA form, the CDR3 reads TGTGCCAGCACCCGGGGACTAGCGGGCGAGACCCAGTACTTC. Filled out from reference TRBV5-6 and TRBJ2-5, the complete variable domain reads DAGVTQSPTHLIKTRGQQVTLRCSPKSGHDTVSWYQQALGQGPQFIFQYYEEEERQRGNFPDRFSGHQFPNYSSELNVNALLLGDSALYLCASTRGLAGETQYFGPGTRLLVL.

The chain has TRBV30 and TRBJ2-5; 10 bases are shared with TRBD1. The CDR3 is made up of 13 amino acids. Germline V lookup: CDR1 GTSNPN, CDR2 SVGIG (reference sequence). With V trimmed by 5 bases and J by 4 bases, 4 bases remained unmatched. The CDR3 DNA reads as TGTGCCTGGTCCGGGACAGGGGTAGAGACCCAGTACTTC. The encoded protein is CAWSGTGVETQYF. Variable domain in full (rest from reference TRBV30 and TRBJ2-5): SQTIHQWPATLVQPVGSPLSLECTVEGTSNPNLYWYRQAAGRGLQLLFYSVGIGQISSEVPQNLSASRPQDRQFILSSKKLLLSDSGFYLCAWSGTGVETQYFGPGTRLLVL.

J is TRBJ1-1 and V is TRBV28; TRBD1 might be the D (5 bases). V lost 6 bases to trimming and J lost 9 bases, with 17 bases between them. CDR1 and CDR2 (germline): MDHEN, SYDVKM. The CDR3 spans 13 residues. The CDR3 loop is CASSLISTAQAFF. The CDR3 DNA reads as TGTGCCAGCAGCCTCATCTCGACAGCCCAAGCTTTCTTT. The full variable domain, rest sourced from reference TRBV28 and TRBJ1-1, is DVKVTQSSRYLVKRTGEKVFLECVQDMDHENMFWYRQDPGLGLRLIYFSYDVKMKEKGDIPEGYSVSREKKERFSLILESASTNQTSMYLCASSLISTAQAFFGQGTRLTVV.

V and J are TRBV5-5 and TRBJ2-7; D not certain. This CDR3 comprises 15 residues. Trimming removed 2 bases at V and 4 bases at J, with 16 bases between. CDR1 is SGHKS and CDR2 is YYEKEE in the germline V gene (reference sequence). CDR3 DNA sequence: TGTGCCAGCAGCTTCCTATCACGCCCCTATTACGAGCAGTACTTC. The encoded protein is CASSFLSRPYYEQYF.

J is TRBJ1-6 and V is TRBV28; 11 bases match TRBD1. V shed 6 bases and J 12 bases; nucleotides not matched to a gene: 13. This CDR3 is 16 amino acids long. Germline CDR1 and CDR2: MDHEN and SYDVKM. The CDR3 loop is CASRGRTGGDTGPLHF. The DNA of the CDR3 is TGTGCCAGCAGGGGCCGGACAGGGGGCGATACGGGACCCCTCCACTTT.

The chain links TRBV5-1 to TRBJ2-2, with a possible D match to TRBD2 (5 bases). Looked up from germline, CDR1 is SGHRS and CDR2 is YFSETQ. Trimming shortened V by 2 bases and J by 8 bases, and 16 bases separated the two germline ends. This CDR3 has 15 residues. CDR3 nucleotides: TGCGCCAGCAGCTTTCGGGAACCCGTTCCTGGGGAGCTGTTTTTT. It translates to CASSFREPVPGELFF.

This sequence joins TRBV4-1 and TRBJ1-1, with D possibly being TRBD1 (6 bases). V was cut by 2 bases and J by 0 bases, with 10 bases left in between. The germline V gene has CDR1 MGHRA and CDR2 YSYEKL. This CDR3 region has 15 residues. The DNA of the CDR3 is TGCGCCAGCAGCCAAAGGACAGCAATGAACACTGAAGCTTTCTTT. Encoded protein: CASSQRTAMNTEAFF.